What follows are 25 T cell receptor beta chains derived from one specimen sequenced in a study of blood T cell repertoires in COVID-19. Assay: immunoSEQ multiplex PCR; the TCRdb copy retains only in-frame clones and omits some. Found here are just over 300,000 clones, just over 85% of them singletons; the top ten hold about 4%. The sample was PBMCs or T cells enriched from blood (not recorded which). These receptors came from a man aged 25-45 years who had recovered from COVID-19.

The chain couples TRBV7-8 to TRBJ1-5; D is uncertain. Germline V CDR1 and CDR2: SGHVS, FQNEAQ. V lost 1 base to trimming and J lost 7 bases, with 14 bases between them. CDR3 size: 15 residues. For the CDR3, the DNA is TGTGCCAGCAGCTTAGAAGGCGGGGAAGGCCAGCCCCAGCATTTT. This codes for CASSLEGGEGQPQHF.

The chain carries TRBV7-8 and TRBJ2-2; TRBD2 aligns across 9 bases. The length of the CDR3 is 19 residues. Trimming at V came to 5 bases and at J to 4 bases, leaving 17 bases not matched to a gene. Germline V gives CDR1 SGHVS, CDR2 FQNEAQ. CDR3 bases: TGTGCCAGCAGCACAAACTCACGCGGGGGGGCCGTGTTCACCGGGGAGCTGTTTTTT. Encoded protein: CASSTNSRGGAVFTGELFF.

The chain links TRBV18 to TRBJ2-7; D is unclear. Germline V gives CDR1 KGHSH, CDR2 LQKENI. Trimming shortened V by 0 bases and J by 4 bases, and 7 bases separated the two germline ends. This CDR3 region has 13 residues. The CDR3 here is CASSPPYLYEQYF. The CDR3 nucleotides are TGTGCCAGCTCACCACCATATCTGTACGAGCAGTACTTC. Variable domain in full (rest from reference TRBV18 and TRBJ2-7): NAGVMQNPRHLVRRRGQEARLRCSPMKGHSHVYWYRQLPEEGLKFMVYLQKENIIDESGMPKERFSAEFPKEGPSILRIQQVVRGDSAAYFCASSPPYLYEQYFGPGTRLTVT.

This chain connects TRBV18 to TRBJ1-1; 11 bases agree with TRBD1. The germline V gene encodes CDR1 KGHSH and CDR2 LQKENI. V shed 3 bases and J 1 base; nucleotides not matched to a gene: 4. This CDR3 contains 16 residues. The CDR3 is CASSPDRGRANTEAFF. DNA for the CDR3: TGTGCCAGCTCACCGGACAGGGGGCGAGCGAACACTGAAGCTTTCTTT.

The CDR3: CASSLTGINSPLHF. The CDR3 nucleotides are TGCGCCAGCAGCTTAACAGGGATTAATTCACCCCTCCACTTT. The rearrangement links TRBV5-1 to TRBJ1-6, with D possibly being TRBD1 (6 bases). Germline V CDR1 and CDR2: SGHRS, YFSETQ. V lost 2 bases and J lost 6, with 9 bases in between. This CDR3 has 14 residues.

This chain uses TRBV25-1 with TRBJ1-4; TRBD1 matches at 8 bases. This CDR3 is 15 amino acids long. V was pared by 4 bases and J by 4 bases, with 5 bases of the junction left unmatched. Germline V gene data show CDR1 as MGHDK and CDR2 as SYGVNS. The CDR3 nucleotides are TGTGCCAGCAGTGGGTGGACAGGGATTAATGAAAAACTGTTTTTT. Translating it yields CASSGWTGINEKLFF.

The rearrangement uses TRBV18 and TRBJ2-3; possible D gene TRBD1, 6 bases. CDR3 length: 19 residues. Looked up from germline, CDR1 is KGHSH and CDR2 is LQKENI. The V gene lost 0 bases and the J gene lost 1 base, with 20 bases spanning the gap. CDR3 sequence: CASSPPSSRRGGGTDTQYF. The CDR3 nucleotides read TGTGCCAGCTCACCACCTTCATCCCGCAGGGGCGGTGGCACAGATACGCAGTATTTT. Combining the CDR3 with reference TRBV18 and TRBJ2-3 gives the whole variable domain NAGVMQNPRHLVRRRGQEARLRCSPMKGHSHVYWYRQLPEEGLKFMVYLQKENIIDESGMPKERFSAEFPKEGPSILRIQQVVRGDSAAYFCASSPPSSRRGGGTDTQYFGPGTRLTVL.

The rearrangement uses TRBV29-1 and TRBJ2-3; 10 bases are a match to TRBD2. Germline V gives CDR1 SQVTM, CDR2 ANQGSEA. The ends lost 7 bases at V and 6 bases at J; junction bases unmatched: 13. The CDR3 covers 15 residues. As DNA, the CDR3 is TGCAGCGGAACGCCGGGACTAGCGATTTTGGATACGCAGTATTTT. This translates into CSGTPGLAILDTQYF.

The V gene is TRBV28, the J gene TRBJ2-7; D is possibly TRBD1 (7 bases). The V end lost 5 bases, the J end lost 5 bases, and 19 bases lay between the germline ends. Germline values: CDR1 MDHEN, CDR2 SYDVKM. This CDR3 contains 15 residues. DNA for the CDR3: TGTGCCAGCAGTGGCGGGACAGAGCCTTTGCACGAGCAGTACTTC. Amino acid sequence: CASSGGTEPLHEQYF.

The chain couples TRBV2 to TRBJ2-5; 9 bases fit TRBD1. The V and J ends lost 8 bases and 3 bases, in that order; junction bases with no gene match: 4. Germline CDR1 is SNHLY and CDR2 is FYNNEI. This CDR3 is 13 amino acids long. DNA of the CDR3: TGTGCCAGCGGGCGGGACAGGGAAGAGACCCAGTACTTC. This gives the protein CASGRDREETQYF.

V usage is TRBV4-1 and J usage is TRBJ2-7, with 13 bases lining up with TRBD2. The ends lost 5 bases at V and 2 bases at J; junction bases unmatched: 6. Germline CDR1 is MGHRA and CDR2 is YSYEKL. This CDR3 is built from 16 residues. CDR3 coding DNA: TGCGCCAGCAGCTCTCGGACTAGCGGGAGCCCCTACGAGCAGTACTTC. Translating gives CASSSRTSGSPYEQYF.

This clone was recorded once. This chain uses TRBV5-1 with TRBJ2-2; the match to TRBD1 covers 8 bases. Germline V CDR1 and CDR2: SGHRS, YFSETQ. Trimming took 2 bases from V and 5 from J; bases not matched to a gene: 5. The CDR3 extends over 15 amino acids. The CDR3 sequence is CASSFGRGQTGELFF. The CDR3 nucleotides are TGCGCCAGCAGCTTCGGCAGGGGGCAAACCGGGGAGCTGTTTTTT.

J is TRBJ2-6 and V is TRBV19, with TRBD2 matching 7 bases. CDR1 is LNHDA, CDR2 SQIVND, per germline (reference sequence). V lost 3 bases and J lost 0; bases outside the gene matches: 8. CDR3 size: 18 residues. For the CDR3, the DNA is TGTGCCAGTAGTATTAAGTGGCGGGGGATCTCTGGGGCCAACGTCCTGACTTTC. It codes for CASSIKWRGISGANVLTF.

V is TRBV28 and J is TRBJ1-3; TRBD1 is a possible D gene (5 bases). The CDR3 loop spans 16 amino acids. Germline lookup yields CDR1 MDHEN and CDR2 SYDVKM. V lost 3 bases and J 0 bases, leaving 12 bases between the germline ends. DNA of the CDR3: TGTGCCAGCAGTTTCACCACAGGAAGCTCTGGAAACACCATATATTTT. It translates to CASSFTTGSSGNTIYF. The complete variable domain, with remaining parts taken from reference TRBV28 and TRBJ1-3, reads DVKVTQSSRYLVKRTGEKVFLECVQDMDHENMFWYRQDPGLGLRLIYFSYDVKMKEKGDIPEGYSVSREKKERFSLILESASTNQTSMYLCASSFTTGSSGNTIYFGEGSWLTVV.

The chain uses TRBV24-1 and TRBJ2-1; 8 bases fit TRBD2. The CDR3 runs 16 residues. The J segment lost 4 bases and the V segment lost 4 bases, leaving 8 bases of the junction unmatched. The V gene's germline CDR1 is KGHDR and CDR2 SFDVKD. This CDR3 reads CATSDPGTSDYNEQFF. CDR3 nucleotides: TGTGCCACCAGTGACCCAGGGACTAGTGATTACAATGAGCAGTTCTTC.

This chain connects TRBV29-1 to TRBJ1-2; 7 nucleotides match TRBD1. This CDR3 has 12 amino acids. CDR1 is SQVTM, CDR2 ANQGSEA, per germline. The J segment lost 5 bases and the V segment lost 6 bases, leaving 6 bases of the junction unmatched. This chain's CDR3 is CSVGDRFYGYTF. CDR3 sequence (DNA): TGCAGCGTAGGGGACAGATTTTATGGCTACACCTTC.

The chain employs TRBV28 and TRBJ2-6; 11 bases line up with TRBD1. Germline values: CDR1 MDHEN, CDR2 SYDVKM. The CDR3 is 17 residues long. The trim removed 4 bases at V and 2 bases at J, leaving 4 bases unmatched. CDR3 bases: TGTGCCAGCAGTTCCCCGGGACAGGGGGCTGGGGCCAACGTCCTGACTTTC. The encoded protein is CASSSPGQGAGANVLTF.

This clone was observed a single time. The chain uses TRBV19 and TRBJ1-5; D remains unclear. This CDR3 region has 15 residues. V dropped 3 bases and J dropped 4 bases, with 13 bases sitting between them. Germline V CDR1 and CDR2: LNHDA, SQIVND (reference sequence). CDR3 sequence reads: CASSIMHNTNQPQHF. As DNA, the CDR3 is TGTGCCAGTAGTATTATGCACAACACAAATCAGCCCCAGCATTTT.

This chain connects TRBV28 to TRBJ2-1; the match to TRBD2 covers 15 bases. Germline trimming cut 8 bases from V and 8 bases from J; bases unmatched to any gene: 16. The germline gives CDR1 MDHEN, CDR2 SYDVKM. The CDR3 sequence is 18 residues long. The CDR3 sequence is CASRPGLAGGQPGYEQFF. The CDR3 coding sequence is TGTGCCAGCCGCCCAGGACTAGCGGGGGGGCAGCCTGGCTATGAGCAGTTCTTC. The full variable domain, its missing parts supplied by reference TRBV28 and TRBJ2-1, is DVKVTQSSRYLVKRTGEKVFLECVQDMDHENMFWYRQDPGLGLRLIYFSYDVKMKEKGDIPEGYSVSREKKERFSLILESASTNQTSMYLCASRPGLAGGQPGYEQFFGPGTRLTVL.

This chain connects TRBV6-5 to TRBJ1-1; tentatively, D is TRBD1 (6 bases). The germline V and J ends were trimmed by 4 bases and 4 bases, with 13 bases remaining between them. The CDR3 sequence is 14 residues long. Germline CDR1 is MNHEY and CDR2 is SVGAGI. The CDR3 coding sequence is TGTGCCAGCAGTTGGGAGGGGGGGGCCACTGAAGCTTTCTTT. It codes for CASSWEGGATEAFF.

This clone was counted a single time. The V gene is TRBV11-2, the J gene TRBJ1-2; possibly TRBD1 for D (6 bases). Germline CDR1 SGHAT, CDR2 FQNNGV. The CDR3 consists of 16 residues. Trimming took off 5 bases at V and 5 bases at J, with 21 bases between the two ends. The CDR3 DNA follows: TGTGCCAGCAGCCAAATCCAACAGGGCCTAGGGTATGGCTACACCTTC. This translates into CASSQIQQGLGYGYTF.

This clone appeared a single time. One end of the junction varies from germline; a read error may be responsible. This chain uses TRBV6-2 or TRBV6-3 with TRBJ1-2; a possible D gene is TRBD1 (5 bases). Germline V gene data show CDR1 as MNHEY and CDR2 as SVGEGT. The CDR3 is 11 residues long. DNA of the CDR3: TGTGCCAGCAGCTTAACAGGTGAACGCCTCTTC. Residues: CASSLTGERLF.

The CDR3 coding sequence is TGTGCCAGCAGCCGGAGCGAGACCACTGAAGCTTTCTTT. This gives the protein CASSRSETTEAFF. The rearrangement joins TRBV11-1 to TRBJ1-1, with D unresolved. CDR1 and CDR2 (germline): SGHAT, FQDESV (reference sequence). The CDR3 has 13 residues. Trimming took off 5 bases at V and 4 bases at J, with 11 bases between the two ends.

This CDR3 reads CASSLAPVQGYYGYTF. The CDR3 DNA reads TGTGCCAGCAGCTTGGCACCGGTCCAGGGCTACTATGGCTACACCTTC. The chain couples TRBV5-5 to TRBJ1-2, with D tentatively TRBD1 (5 bases). Germline CDR1 SGHKS, CDR2 YYEKEE (reference sequence). The CDR3 extends over 16 amino acids. The V end was cut by 0 bases, the J end by 3 bases, with 15 bases between.

The V and J genes are TRBV4-1 and TRBJ2-2; D possibly corresponds to TRBD1 (6 bases). The CDR3 is made up of 15 amino acids. The germline V gene encodes CDR1 MGHRA and CDR2 YSYEKL. The V end was cut by 6 bases, the J end by 4 bases, with 15 bases between. Written as DNA, the CDR3 is TGCGCCAGCAGGCGTCCGGGACACCGCACCGGGGAGCTGTTTTTT. The encoded protein is CASRRPGHRTGELFF.